What follows are 29 T cell receptor beta chains derived from one specimen sequenced in a study of post-analysis software for immune sequencing data. Study results and caveats: Comparison of patients with controls showed five TRBV segments more frequent in patients, TRBV5-6, TRBV5-1 and TRBV20-1 among them.

The library was made from cDNA and included unique molecular identifiers. Using its own MiXCR run on the PCR reads, TCRdb lists one record per CDR3 protein. The sample gives roughly 540,000 distinct CDR3 sequences, around 31% of which show up once; less than 6% is in the top ten. These receptors lack a known antigen. The sample was blood. These receptors were taken from a girl aged 2-17 years with multiple sclerosis.

The chain has TRBV29-1 and TRBJ2-5; 11 nucleotides agree with TRBD2. The V gene's germline CDR1 is SQVTM and CDR2 ANQGSEA. The ends lost 6 bases at V and 10 bases at J; junction bases unmatched: 10. The CDR3 consists of 13 residues. This chain's CDR3 is CSVAGIAGGYQYF. The CDR3 bases are TGCAGCGTCGCCGGGATAGCGGGGGGGTACCAGTACTTC.

Concerning this clonotype: An end of the junction differs from the germline gene, which may be a read error. The chain uses TRBV6-6 and TRBJ2-5, with D perhaps TRBD2 (7 bases). Per germline, CDR1 MNHNY and CDR2 SVGAGI (reference sequence). The CDR3 loop spans 16 amino acids. The CDR3 loop reads CASSHSGGGAEETQYF. In nucleotides, the CDR3 is TGTGCCAGCAGTCACTCAGGAGGGGGGGCGGAAGAGACCCAGTACTTC.

This clonotype occurred a few times. The rearrangement joins TRBV6-5 to TRBJ2-5; D is uncertain. CDR3 length: 15 amino acids. Trimming took 0 bases from V and 2 from J, leaving 10 bases between them. Germline V gene sequence: CDR1 MNHEY, CDR2 SVGAGI. The CDR3 DNA is TGTGCCAGCAGTTACTCGCTGGGCAGTCAAGAGACCCAGTACTTC. Translation: CASSYSLGSQETQYF.

There are a few counts of this clonotype. The chain has TRBV4-1 and TRBJ2-5, with D maybe TRBD2 (7 bases). The CDR3 runs 18 residues. Trimming cost V 2 bases and J 5 bases, with 24 bases left between them. Per germline, CDR1 MGHRA and CDR2 YSYEKL. The CDR3 nucleotides read TGCGCCAGCAGCCAAAGCGCGGGGGCCCCCCCGGTAGTGGAGACCCAGTACTTC. This sequence encodes CASSQSAGAPPVVETQYF.

As concerns this clonotype: The germline gene is not matched at one end of the junction; a read error may be the cause. The CDR3 loop reads CASSSGGTGANVRTF. Written as DNA, the CDR3 is TGTGCCAGCAGTTCAGGGGGCACTGGGGCCAACGTCCGGACTTTC. The chain joins TRBV28 to TRBJ2-6; 8 nucleotides align to TRBD1. The CDR3 is 15 amino acids. The germline gives CDR1 MDHEN, CDR2 SYDVKM.

This clonotype is a singleton in its sample. The chain recombines TRBV9 with TRBJ2-3; 8 bases agree with TRBD1. The CDR3 spans 14 residues. V lost 3 bases to trimming and J lost 10 bases; unmatched junction nucleotides: 10. CDR1 is SGDLS and CDR2 is YYNGEE in the germline V gene. In nucleotides, the CDR3 is TGTGCCAGCAGCGCCCGACAGGGGATGGATTCGCAGTATTTT. It translates to CASSARQGMDSQYF.

The V call is TRBV7-3, the J call TRBJ2-3; D perhaps matches TRBD2 (5 bases). CDR3 length: 16 amino acids. The V gene lost 2 bases and the J gene lost 0 bases, with 12 bases spanning the gap. Germline CDR1 and CDR2: SGHTA and FQGTGA. The CDR3 sequence: CASSLGASRSTDTQYF. The DNA for the CDR3 is TGTGCCAGCAGCTTAGGAGCTAGCCGGAGCACAGATACGCAGTATTTT.

The chain recombines TRBV3-1 with TRBJ1-1; D ambiguous. V lost 1 base and J lost 1, with 7 bases in between. Germline V gives CDR1 LGHDT, CDR2 YNNKEL (reference sequence). There are 14 residues in the CDR3. The CDR3 here is CASSQVFRNTEAFF. The CDR3 DNA sequence: TGTGCCAGCAGCCAAGTGTTTAGGAACACTGAAGCTTTCTTT. Full variable domain (missing parts from reference TRBV3-1 and TRBJ1-1): DTAVSQTPKYLVTQMGNDKSIKCEQNLGHDTMYWYKQDSKKFLKIMFSYNNKELIINETVPNRFSPKSPDKAHLNLHINSLELGDSAVYFCASSQVFRNTEAFFGQGTRLTVV.

The chain joins TRBV5-1 to TRBJ1-1; D might be TRBD1 (5 bases). There are 14 residues in the CDR3. CDR1 and CDR2 (germline): SGHRS, YFSETQ. V was pared by 3 bases and J by 4 bases, with 13 bases between. The CDR3 nucleotides read TGCGCCAGCAGCTCCTCGGGGGTGGGCACTGAAGCTTTCTTT. It encodes CASSSSGVGTEAFF.

In this sample, this clonotype turned up a few times. The CDR3 spells CSSGGTTYNEQFF. The CDR3 DNA follows: TGCAGCAGCGGGGGGACCACCTACAATGAGCAGTTCTTC. The J gene is TRBJ2-1, the V gene TRBV20-1; the match to TRBD2 covers 9 bases. This CDR3 has 13 amino acids. CDR1 DFQATT and CDR2 SNEGSKA come from the germline V gene (reference sequence).

The genes are TRBV29-1 and TRBJ1-1, with D maybe TRBD1 (6 bases). The V end was cut by 6 bases, the J end by 6 bases, with 29 bases between. Germline V gene lookup returns CDR1 SQVTM and CDR2 ANQGSEA. This CDR3 spans 17 amino acids. In DNA form, the CDR3 reads TGCAGCGTGGCCCTCATTCTGGGGGGGGCTGGGGGAGCTGAAGCTTTCTTT. Protein sequence: CSVALILGGAGGAEAFF.

This clonotype was seen a handful of times. The rearrangement uses TRBV6-5 and TRBJ1-1; maybe TRBD1 (5 bases). Trimming removed 6 bases from V and 5 bases from J, with 13 bases in between. Looked up from germline, CDR1 is MNHEY and CDR2 is SVGAGI. The CDR3 is made up of 13 amino acids. CDR3 loop: CASRSRRETEAFF. The CDR3 DNA sequence: TGTGCCAGCAGATCTCGCAGGGAAACTGAAGCTTTCTTT.

The rearrangement uses TRBV3-1 and TRBJ1-5; a possible D gene is TRBD1 (5 bases). This CDR3 has 13 amino acids. CDR1 LGHDT and CDR2 YNNKEL come from the germline V gene (reference sequence). Trimming removed 4 bases from V and 10 bases from J, with 14 bases in between. The CDR3 DNA reads as TGTGCCAGCAGCCCAGGGACGAAAGGACCCCAGCATTTT. It yields the protein CASSPGTKGPQHF.

The chain joins TRBV14 to TRBJ1-1, with D tentatively TRBD1 (5 bases). The CDR3 is made up of 14 amino acids. Germline loops: CDR1 SGHDN, CDR2 FVKESK. V was pared by 2 bases and J by 8 bases, with 15 bases between. CDR3 sequence: CASSQKRGTFEAFF. As DNA, the CDR3 is TGTGCCAGCAGCCAAAAGAGGGGCACGTTCGAAGCTTTCTTT.

This clonotype came up a few times. The CDR3 nucleotides read TGCAGTGCTAGAGGGGACAGTGATAGCAATCAGCCCCAGCATTTT. Its translation: CSARGDSDSNQPQHF. The chain employs TRBV20-1 and TRBJ1-5; 7 bases are shared with TRBD1. The CDR3 sequence is 15 residues long. The germline CDR1 and CDR2 sequences are DFQATT and SNEGSKA (reference sequence). V was pared by 1 base and J by 0 bases, with 3 bases of the junction left unmatched.

This clonotype was seen only a few times. This sequence joins TRBV6-5 and TRBJ2-7; tentatively, D is TRBD1 or TRBD2 (5 bases each). This CDR3 contains 14 residues. V lost 5 bases and J 2 bases, leaving 13 bases between the germline ends. Germline V lookup: CDR1 MNHEY, CDR2 SVGAGI. The DNA of the CDR3 is TGTGCCAGCAGTAAGTGGGACGGCGCCTACGAGCAGTACTTC. Translation gives CASSKWDGAYEQYF.

This clonotype appeared a few times. V usage is TRBV28 and J usage is TRBJ2-3; D ambiguous. CDR1 is MDHEN, CDR2 SYDVKM, per germline. The CDR3 loop spans 12 amino acids. Trimming stripped 3 bases from V and 4 bases from J, with 5 bases between. The CDR3 sequence is CASSFRPDTQYF. The CDR3 nucleotides are TGTGCCAGCAGTTTCCGTCCAGATACGCAGTATTTT.

The sample holds a few counts of this clonotype. The rearrangement joins TRBV5-6 to TRBJ2-7; D tentatively reads TRBD1 or TRBD2 (5 bases each). V lost 2 bases and J lost 3, with 12 bases in between. The CDR3 loop spans 14 amino acids. Germline V gene lookup returns CDR1 SGHDT and CDR2 YYEEEE. CDR3 loop: CASSFRDGHYEQYF. The CDR3 DNA reads TGTGCCAGCAGCTTCCGGGACGGGCACTACGAGCAGTACTTC.

This clonotype was detected only once. V and J are TRBV24-1 and TRBJ2-1, with 10 bases matching TRBD1. This CDR3 spans 15 amino acids. Trimming took 3 bases from V and 4 from J; bases not matched to a gene: 2. From germline, CDR1 is KGHDR and CDR2 SFDVKD. The CDR3 DNA follows: TGTGCCACCAGTGATGGGGGACAGGGGTACAATGAGCAGTTCTTC. Amino acid sequence: CATSDGGQGYNEQFF.

This chain uses TRBV9 with TRBJ1-6; possibly TRBD1 for D (5 bases). The V end was cut by 3 bases, the J end by 9 bases, with 16 bases between. From germline, CDR1 is SGDLS and CDR2 YYNGEE. The CDR3 loop spans 15 amino acids. The DNA of the CDR3 is TGTGCCAGCAGCGCCGACCGGGGGTGGGGTTCACCCCTCCACTTT. Its protein is CASSADRGWGSPLHF.

V gene TRBV5-1 combines with J gene TRBJ1-2; 7 positions match TRBD1. The V gene end was trimmed by 4 bases and the J gene end by 8 bases; junction bases not matched to a gene: 8. Germline lookup yields CDR1 SGHRS and CDR2 YFSETQ. The CDR3 spans 13 residues. CDR3 nucleotides: TGCGCCAGCAGCCTTTTAACAGGGGACGGCTACACCTTC. Translating it yields CASSLLTGDGYTF.

This clonotype showed up many times. V is TRBV7-3 and J is TRBJ2-1; perhaps TRBD2 as D (7 bases). CDR1 and CDR2 (germline): SGHTA, FQGTGA. Trimming took off 0 bases at V and 4 bases at J, with 13 bases between the two ends. This CDR3 has 16 amino acids. CDR3 DNA sequence: TGTGCCAGCAGCTTAACGCAGGCGGGGGCGTACAATGAGCAGTTCTTC. Its translation is CASSLTQAGAYNEQFF.

The rearrangement links TRBV3-1 to TRBJ1-5; D gene ambiguous. Trimming removed 0 bases at V and 7 bases at J, with 7 bases between. CDR3 size: 13 residues. Germline V lookup: CDR1 LGHDT, CDR2 YNNKEL (reference sequence). CDR3 nucleotides: TGTGCCAGCAGCCAAGATCCGGTACAGCCCCAGCATTTT. Amino acid sequence: CASSQDPVQPQHF.

The rearrangement links TRBV7-8 to TRBJ1-1, with a tentative D call TRBD1 (5 bases). Per the germline V gene, CDR1 is SGHVS and CDR2 is FQNEAQ. CDR3 length: 14 residues. V dropped 4 bases and J dropped 0 bases, with 9 bases sitting between them. The CDR3 loop reads CASSCGGMNTEAFF. The DNA of the CDR3 is TGTGCCAGCAGCTGCGGGGGGATGAACACTGAAGCTTTCTTT.

The J gene is TRBJ2-7, the V gene TRBV18; the D is unclear. CDR3 length: 14 amino acids. V was pared by 3 bases and J by 1 base, with 10 bases between. Germline V gene sequence: CDR1 KGHSH, CDR2 LQKENI. The CDR3 DNA reads TGTGCCAGCTCACCGGCCCAGAAATCCTACGAGCAGTACTTC. Amino acid sequence: CASSPAQKSYEQYF. The full variable domain, completed using reference TRBV18 and TRBJ2-7, is NAGVMQNPRHLVRRRGQEARLRCSPMKGHSHVYWYRQLPEEGLKFMVYLQKENIIDESGMPKERFSAEFPKEGPSILRIQQVVRGDSAAYFCASSPAQKSYEQYFGPGTRLTVT.

The count of this clonotype is one. This chain connects TRBV5-1 to TRBJ1-1; no definite D call. Germline lookup yields CDR1 SGHRS and CDR2 YFSETQ. The length of the CDR3 is 17 residues. V was clipped by 2 bases and J by 6 bases, with 23 bases between them. The CDR3 DNA reads TGCGCCAGCAGCTTTAATTCGATAGTCAGGCCTATCGCTGAAGCTTTCTTT. It translates to CASSFNSIVRPIAEAFF. The full variable domain, rest sourced from reference TRBV5-1 and TRBJ1-1, is KAGVTQTPRYLIKTRGQQVTLSCSPISGHRSVSWYQQTPGQGLQFLFEYFSETQRNKGNFPGRFSGRQFSNSRSEMNVSTLELGDSALYLCASSFNSIVRPIAEAFFGQGTRLTVV.

This clonotype was found a few times. CDR3 sequence: CASSPDGTTILREQYF. Here the CDR3 DNA reads TGTGCCAGCAGCCCTGACGGGACGACTATCCTACGGGAGCAGTACTTC. The gene calls are TRBV7-3 and TRBJ2-4; a possible D gene is TRBD2 (6 bases). Trimming pared 5 bases from V and 13 bases from J, leaving 27 bases between. Germline CDR1 is SGHTA and CDR2 is FQGTGA. The CDR3 runs 16 residues.

J is TRBJ2-2 and V is TRBV6-6; D possibly uses TRBD1 or TRBD2 (5 bases each). Germline CDR1 and CDR2: MNHNY and SVGAGI (reference sequence). V lost 8 bases and J lost 7, with 17 bases in between. The CDR3 has 14 amino acids. The CDR3, as DNA: TGTGCCAGCGCGATTGGGGGTGGTGGCGGGGAGCTGTTTTTT. This sequence encodes CASAIGGGGGELFF.

The chain joins TRBV12-3 or TRBV12-4 to TRBJ2-3, with 12 positions matching TRBD2. CDR3 length: 18 amino acids. Trimming took 1 base from V and 4 from J; bases not matched to a gene: 9. The CDR3 loop reads CASSLVTSGGSMADTQYF. CDR3 in DNA: TGTGCCAGCAGTTTAGTCACTAGCGGGGGGAGTATGGCAGATACGCAGTATTTT.